This T cell receptor (beta chain) was captured in a study of OX40 agonist ivuxolimab in advanced cancers. Across the study: Patients achieving partial responses numbered three: one hepatocellular carcinoma case and two cutaneous melanoma cases. Whole-study findings and limits: Averaged across samples, CD8+ T cells carried more expanded clones than CD4+ did.

J was trimmed by 0 bases and V by 6 bases; bases with no gene match: 7. The length of the CDR3 is 17 residues. Germline CDR1 LNHDA, CDR2 SQIVND (reference sequence). As concerns this clone: What it recognizes is unknown.

The assay was immunoSEQ multiplex PCR, and TCRdb's table has in-frame clones only and misses some. This sample carries approximately 40,000 clones, 65% to 90% of them seen once, and the ten largest clones take about 20%. The sequence was obtained from an adult with an advanced solid tumor such as melanoma, head and neck, liver or kidney cancer. The V gene is TRBV19, the J gene TRBJ2-1; the match to TRBD2 covers 11 bases. Here the sequenced sample was CD4+ or CD8+ T cells sorted from blood, taken in a trial of the OX40 agonist ivuxolimab. For the CDR3, the DNA is TGTGCCAGTAGGGTGACTAGCGGGGACCTCTCCTACAATGAGCAGTTCTTC. As protein: CASRVTSGDLSYNEQFF.